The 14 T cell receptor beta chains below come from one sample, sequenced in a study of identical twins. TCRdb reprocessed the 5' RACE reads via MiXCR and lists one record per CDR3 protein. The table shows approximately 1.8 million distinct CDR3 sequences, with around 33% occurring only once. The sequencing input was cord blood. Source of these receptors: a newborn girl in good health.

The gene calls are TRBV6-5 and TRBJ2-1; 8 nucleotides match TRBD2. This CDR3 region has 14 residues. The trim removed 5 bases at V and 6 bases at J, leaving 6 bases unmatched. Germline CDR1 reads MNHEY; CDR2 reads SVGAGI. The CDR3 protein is CASSTGREVNEQFF. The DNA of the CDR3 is TGTGCCAGCAGTACGGGGCGGGAGGTCAATGAGCAGTTCTTC.

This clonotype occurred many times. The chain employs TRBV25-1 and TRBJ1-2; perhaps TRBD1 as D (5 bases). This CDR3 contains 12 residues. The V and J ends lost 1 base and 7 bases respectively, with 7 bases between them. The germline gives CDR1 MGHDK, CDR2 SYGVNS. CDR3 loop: CASSELGGGYTF. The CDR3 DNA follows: TGTGCCAGCAGTGAATTGGGGGGTGGCTACACCTTC.

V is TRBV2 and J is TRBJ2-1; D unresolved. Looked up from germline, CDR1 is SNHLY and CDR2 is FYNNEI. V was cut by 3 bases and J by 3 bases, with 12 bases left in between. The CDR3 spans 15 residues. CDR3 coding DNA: TGTGCCAGCAGTGAGAAGATACCTCTCTACAATGAGCAGTTCTTC. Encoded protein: CASSEKIPLYNEQFF.

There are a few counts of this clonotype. The CDR3: CASSTQRTSFYEQYF. Written as DNA, the CDR3 is TGTGCCAGTAGCACCCAAAGGACTAGCTTCTACGAGCAGTACTTC. J is TRBJ2-7 and V is TRBV19; 8 bases align to TRBD2. The junction had 10 bases not matched to a gene; V was cut back by 6 bases and J by 3 bases. This CDR3 is built from 15 residues. From germline, CDR1 is LNHDA and CDR2 SQIVND (reference sequence).

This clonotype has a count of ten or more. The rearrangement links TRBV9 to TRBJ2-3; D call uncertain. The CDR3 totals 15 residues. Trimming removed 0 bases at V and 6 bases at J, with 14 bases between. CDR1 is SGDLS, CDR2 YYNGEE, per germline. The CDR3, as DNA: TGTGCCAGCAGCGTAGGGGCAGTTAACTTGGATACGCAGTATTTT. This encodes CASSVGAVNLDTQYF.

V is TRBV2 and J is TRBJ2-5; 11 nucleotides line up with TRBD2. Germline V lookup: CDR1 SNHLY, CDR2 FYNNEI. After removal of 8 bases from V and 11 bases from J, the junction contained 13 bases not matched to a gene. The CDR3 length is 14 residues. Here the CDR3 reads CASGLAGIYNEQYF. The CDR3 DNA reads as TGTGCCAGCGGACTAGCGGGCATCTACAATGAGCAGTACTTC.

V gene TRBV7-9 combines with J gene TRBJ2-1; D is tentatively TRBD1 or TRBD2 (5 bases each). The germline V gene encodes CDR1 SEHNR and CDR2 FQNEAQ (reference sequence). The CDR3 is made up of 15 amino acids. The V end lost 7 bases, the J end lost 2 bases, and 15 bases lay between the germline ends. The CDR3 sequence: CASTVGDGPYNEQFF. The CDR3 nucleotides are TGTGCCAGCACCGTAGGGGACGGACCCTACAATGAGCAGTTCTTC.

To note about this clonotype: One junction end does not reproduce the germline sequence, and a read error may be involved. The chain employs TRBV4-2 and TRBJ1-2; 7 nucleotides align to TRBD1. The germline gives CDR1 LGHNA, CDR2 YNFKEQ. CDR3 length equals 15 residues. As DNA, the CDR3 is TGTGCCCGCAGCCAAAGGGACAGACTTAACTATGGCTACACCTTC. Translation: CARSQRDRLNYGYTF.

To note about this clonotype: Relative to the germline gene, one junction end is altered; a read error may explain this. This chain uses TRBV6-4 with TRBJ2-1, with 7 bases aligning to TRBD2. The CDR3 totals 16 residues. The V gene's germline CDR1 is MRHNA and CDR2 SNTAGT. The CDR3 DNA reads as TGTGCCAGCAGTCCACTACTAGCGAGCTCCTACGATGAGCAGTTCTTC. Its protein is CASSPLLASSYDEQFF.

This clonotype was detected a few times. The CDR3 nucleotides are TGTGCCAGCAGCTTAAATACAGGCCCCTACGAGCAGTACTTC. It specifies CASSLNTGPYEQYF. The chain joins TRBV7-2 to TRBJ2-7; TRBD1 is a possible D gene (5 bases). CDR1 is SGHTA and CDR2 is FQGNSA in the germline V gene. With 2 bases removed from V and 2 bases from J, the gap between germline ends came to 10 bases. This CDR3 comprises 14 residues.

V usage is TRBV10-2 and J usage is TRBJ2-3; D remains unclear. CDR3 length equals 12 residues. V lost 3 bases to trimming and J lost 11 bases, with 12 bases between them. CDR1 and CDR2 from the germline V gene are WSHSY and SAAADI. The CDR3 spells CASSEVSGGQYF. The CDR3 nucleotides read TGCGCCAGCAGTGAAGTGTCAGGTGGGCAGTATTTT.

This chain's CDR3 is CASSLAGRTDGYTF. As DNA, the CDR3 is TGCGCCAGCAGCTTGGCCGGCCGTACGGATGGCTACACCTTC. The rearrangement joins TRBV5-1 to TRBJ1-2; D call uncertain. V lost 0 bases to trimming and J lost 6 bases, with 12 bases between them. Germline V gene sequence: CDR1 SGHRS, CDR2 YFSETQ. This CDR3 has 14 residues.

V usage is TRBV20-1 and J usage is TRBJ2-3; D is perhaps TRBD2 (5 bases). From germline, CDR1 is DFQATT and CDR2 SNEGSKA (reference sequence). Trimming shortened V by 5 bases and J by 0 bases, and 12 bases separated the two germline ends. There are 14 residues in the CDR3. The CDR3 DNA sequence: TGCAGTGCTCAACTAGTAACCAGCACAGATACGCAGTATTTT. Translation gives CSAQLVTSTDTQYF.

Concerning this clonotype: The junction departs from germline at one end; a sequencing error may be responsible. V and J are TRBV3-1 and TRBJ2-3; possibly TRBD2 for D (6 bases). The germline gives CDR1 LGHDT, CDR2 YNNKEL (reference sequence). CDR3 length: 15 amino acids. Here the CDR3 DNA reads TGTGCCGGCAGCCAAGTTAAAGGGAGGAGGGATACGCAGTATTTT. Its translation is CAGSQVKGRRDTQYF.